This TCR beta chain appears in the sequencing data of a study of technical replicates of blood from several donors. Deletions cut 6 bases from V and 4 bases from J, with 16 bases between. Per the germline V gene, CDR1 is KGHSH and CDR2 is LQKENI. This CDR3 region has 15 residues. Sequencing was performed with immunoSEQ multiplex PCR; in TCRdb, only in-frame clones are kept and a portion is missing. The sample carries approximately 12,000 clones, roughly three quarters recorded once. The material sequenced was PBMCs. This rearrangement joins TRBV18 to TRBJ1-5; a possible D gene is TRBD1 (6 bases). This sequence was found in a human donor in good health. The CDR3 loop reads CASSLTGPGNQPQHF. For the CDR3, the DNA is TGTGCCAGCTCTCTCACAGGGCCAGGGAATCAGCCCCAGCATTTT.